The rows below give T cell receptor beta chains drawn from one sample of a study of blood T cell repertoires in COVID-19. Clones were sequenced by immunoSEQ multiplex PCR, and TCRdb holds only the in-frame ones, with some missing. Of 300,000 to 350,000 clones in the sample, about 86% were seen once. Sequenced: peripheral blood. The receptor source for this set is a young man with active or convalescent COVID-19. Both conserved end residues are trimmed from each CDR3. Each record gives: J gene, V gene, CDR3 protein.

J: TRBJ2-3
V: TRBV5-1
CDR3: ASRTGRTDTQY

J: TRBJ1-2
V: TRBV28
CDR3: ASSPPGLGAGYT

J: TRBJ1-2
V: TRBV4-1
CDR3: ASSQEWGLYGYT

J: TRBJ2-3
V: TRBV5-1
CDR3: ASSLPRAGGPDTQY

J: TRBJ2-3
V: TRBV5-1
CDR3: ASSVSGGDTQY

J: TRBJ2-3
V: TRBV3-1/TRBV3-2
CDR3: ASSPPGLAGPRADTQY

J: TRBJ1-6
V: TRBV2
CDR3: ASSAGGSPLH

J: TRBJ2-5
V: TRBV5-4
CDR3: ASSSRTSGNGGQETQY

J: TRBJ2-4
V: TRBV9
CDR3: ASSSEGAVAKNIQY

J: TRBJ2-1
V: TRBV7-8
CDR3: ASSPPGTGAYNEQF

J: TRBJ2-1
V: TRBV4-1
CDR3: ASRPNDSCSYNEQF

J: TRBJ1-5
V: TRBV5-6
CDR3: ASSSLGGTEPQH

J: TRBJ2-7
V: TRBV5-1
CDR3: ASSLGTGRGDEQY

J: TRBJ1-5
V: TRBV24-1
CDR3: ATSDPNQPQH

J: TRBJ2-1
V: TRBV5-1
CDR3: ASSLAGGNNEQF

J: TRBJ1-2
V: TRBV28
CDR3: ASSFREYGYT

J: TRBJ1-4
V: TRBV29-1
CDR3: SAETGSDNEKLF

J: TRBJ1-2
V: TRBV27
CDR3: ASSFARTNSYGYT

J: TRBJ2-5
V: TRBV3-1/TRBV3-2
CDR3: ASSQDPWTAAVVGGPETQY

J: TRBJ2-1
V: TRBV25-1
CDR3: ASSDPHRESPYNEQF

J: TRBJ2-2
V: TRBV7-2
CDR3: ASSWTAAGTGELF

J: TRBJ2-1
V: TRBV2
CDR3: ASSELASGSSYNEQF

J: TRBJ2-1
V: TRBV19
CDR3: ASRSAPSVSSYNEQF

J: TRBJ2-3
V: TRBV24-1
CDR3: ATSDLAGSPDTQY

J: TRBJ2-1
V: TRBV3-1/TRBV3-2
CDR3: ASSQVNNEQF

J: TRBJ2-7
V: TRBV24-1
CDR3: ATSGRGTSGSDEQY

J: TRBJ2-1
V: TRBV4-3
CDR3: ASSRLAGGKNEQF

J: TRBJ2-7
V: TRBV21-1
CDR3: ASSKGGVPRPYEQY

J: TRBJ2-1
V: TRBV19
CDR3: ASRGVNEQF

J: TRBJ2-1
V: TRBV6-5
CDR3: ASSFDRNNEQF

J: TRBJ2-7
V: TRBV7-2
CDR3: ASSLEDRVGEQY

J: TRBJ2-2
V: TRBV7-2
CDR3: ASSLASGEGELF

J: TRBJ2-5
V: TRBV7-3
CDR3: ASSPGPGAVETQY

J: TRBJ1-2
V: TRBV29-1
CDR3: SVAGTPAGGANYGYT

J: TRBJ2-1
V: TRBV24-1
CDR3: ATSDPRQGSYNEQF

J: TRBJ2-5
V: TRBV10-3
CDR3: AISASGTSGRARETQY

J: TRBJ1-5
V: TRBV6-2/TRBV6-3
CDR3: ASSYSIRGGARQPQH

J: TRBJ1-2
V: TRBV6-2/TRBV6-3
CDR3: ASSRDRGDYGYT

J: TRBJ1-3
V: TRBV7-9
CDR3: ASSFSGNTIY

J: TRBJ1-5
V: TRBV7-9
CDR3: ASSLSFAGQPQH

J: TRBJ2-3
V: TRBV7-8
CDR3: ASSLMGGFTDTQY

J: TRBJ1-6
V: TRBV10-2
CDR3: ASREGQVNSPLH

J: TRBJ2-5
V: TRBV10-3
CDR3: AISGGETQY

J: TRBJ2-7
V: TRBV11-2
CDR3: ASSSEFYEQY

J: TRBJ2-1
V: TRBV27
CDR3: ASSPWEAPAYNEQF

J: TRBJ2-7
V: TRBV7-2
CDR3: ASSFSGTNPEQY

J: TRBJ2-5
V: TRBV28
CDR3: ASSDTGGKETQY

J: TRBJ2-5
V: TRBV24-1
CDR3: ATSSPQGALGETQY

J: TRBJ1-4
V: TRBV11-3
CDR3: ASSFQGGEKLF

J: TRBJ2-1
V: TRBV4-2
CDR3: ASSPTTSGGPLGEQF

J: TRBJ2-1
V: TRBV4-1
CDR3: ASSHNRGETYNEQF

J: TRBJ1-1
V: TRBV19
CDR3: ASSEQGQTEAF

J: TRBJ2-3
V: TRBV5-1
CDR3: ASRQAGGRSTDTQY

J: TRBJ2-1
V: TRBV5-1
CDR3: ASRVAGTASNEQF

J: TRBJ2-1
V: TRBV12-3/TRBV12-4
CDR3: ASSGRGGQF

J: TRBJ1-1
V: TRBV4-2
CDR3: ASNPFGTGSMTPGAEAF

J: TRBJ1-3
V: TRBV7-2
CDR3: ASSLVTRGGNTIY

J: TRBJ2-7
V: TRBV9
CDR3: ASSAHLANSYEQY

J: TRBJ2-2
V: TRBV23-1
CDR3: ASSQVTTHTGELF

J: TRBJ2-5
V: TRBV28
CDR3: ASSSRTSGRGETQY